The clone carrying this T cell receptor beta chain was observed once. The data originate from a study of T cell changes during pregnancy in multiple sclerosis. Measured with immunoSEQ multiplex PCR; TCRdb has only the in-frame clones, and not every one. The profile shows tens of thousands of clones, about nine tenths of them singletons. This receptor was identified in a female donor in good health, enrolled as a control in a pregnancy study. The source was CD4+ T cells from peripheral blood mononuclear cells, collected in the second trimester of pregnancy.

The CDR3 coding sequence is TGTGCCAGTAGTACCGAACCCCTAGCGGGGGGGCACTACGAGCAGTACTTC. It codes for CASSTEPLAGGHYEQYF. The V call is TRBV19, the J call TRBJ2-7; 12 bases are shared with TRBD2. Germline V gives CDR1 LNHDA, CDR2 SQIVND (reference sequence). The trim removed 4 bases at V and 3 bases at J, leaving 10 bases unmatched. The CDR3 covers 17 residues.